Listed here are 10 T cell receptor beta chains from one sample, sequenced in a study of blood T cell repertoires in COVID-19. Clones were read by immunoSEQ multiplex PCR, and TCRdb kept only the in-frame ones, dropping some. The data hold 100,000 or so clones, with 82% observed a single time. Sequencing was done on a sample of peripheral blood. These receptors originate from a woman older than 75 with acute or convalescent COVID-19.

The chain couples TRBV13 to TRBJ2-1; 10 bases fit TRBD1. The trim removed 3 bases at V and 5 bases at J, leaving 4 bases unmatched. This CDR3 region has 15 residues. Germline loops: CDR1 PRHDT, CDR2 FYEKMQ (reference sequence). Here the CDR3 reads CASSFTGTGDNEQFF. The CDR3 DNA is TGTGCCAGCAGCTTTACCGGGACAGGGGACAATGAGCAGTTCTTC.

This rearrangement joins TRBV18 to TRBJ2-1, with TRBD2 identical over 7 bases. CDR3 size: 14 residues. CDR1 and CDR2 (germline): KGHSH, LQKENI. Unmatched junction bases numbered 5, after V lost 4 bases and J lost 5 bases. The CDR3 coding sequence is TGTGCCAGCTCACTCCGGGACTACAACAATGAGCAGTTCTTC. Its translation is CASSLRDYNNEQFF.

The chain employs TRBV29-1 and TRBJ2-5; 7 bases align to TRBD1. Per germline, CDR1 SQVTM and CDR2 ANQGSEA. Trimming at V came to 5 bases and at J to 5 bases, leaving 14 bases not matched to a gene. This CDR3 comprises 15 residues. For the CDR3, the DNA is TGCAGCGTTCGGACCGACGCAGGGGGTGGCGAGACCCAGTACTTC. It specifies CSVRTDAGGGETQYF.

The chain is built from TRBV3-1 (or the pseudogene TRBV3-2) and TRBJ2-4; TRBD1 matches at 9 bases. The CDR3 is made up of 20 amino acids. CDR1 LGHDT and CDR2 YNNKEL come from the germline V gene (reference sequence). The V segment lost 3 bases and the J segment 0 bases; nucleotides outside the gene matches: 15. CDR3 amino acids: CASSHPRDREGALAKNIQYF. The CDR3 bases are TGTGCCAGCAGCCATCCCCGGGACAGGGAGGGAGCTTTAGCCAAAAACATTCAGTACTTC.

A few counts support this clone. This sequence joins TRBV29-1 and TRBJ2-1; 12 bases line up with TRBD2. V dropped 7 bases and J dropped 6; count of bases not matched to a gene: 16. The CDR3 has 17 amino acids. Germline CDR1 SQVTM, CDR2 ANQGSEA. The CDR3: CSALGGLAGYGVNEQFF. Here the CDR3 DNA reads TGCAGCGCCCTGGGAGGACTAGCGGGGTACGGGGTCAATGAGCAGTTCTTC.

The rearrangement joins TRBV6-5 to TRBJ1-6, with 8 positions matching TRBD1. V shed 2 bases and J 6 bases; nucleotides not matched to a gene: 3. Germline V gene lookup returns CDR1 MNHEY and CDR2 SVGAGI. The CDR3 consists of 15 residues. The CDR3 reads CASSYQGASNSPLHF. The CDR3 DNA reads TGTGCCAGCAGTTACCAGGGGGCCTCTAATTCACCCCTCCACTTT.

This clone was observed a few times. This rearrangement joins TRBV19 to TRBJ2-2; D may be TRBD1 (7 bases). The CDR3 runs to 15 residues. The V end was cut by 7 bases, the J end by 6 bases, with 18 bases between. The germline V gene encodes CDR1 LNHDA and CDR2 SQIVND (reference sequence). CDR3: CASKEGARVSGELFF. The CDR3 coding sequence is TGTGCCAGTAAGGAGGGGGCAAGAGTGTCCGGGGAGCTGTTTTTT. The full variable domain, rest sourced from reference TRBV19 and TRBJ2-2, is DGGITQSPKYLFRKEGQNVTLSCEQNLNHDAMYWYRQDPGQGLRLIYYSQIVNDFQKGDIAEGYSVSREKKESFPLTVTSAQKNPTAFYLCASKEGARVSGELFFGEGSRLTVL.

In its sample, this clone was seen many times. The gene calls are TRBV29-1 and TRBJ2-3; TRBD1 is a possible D gene (5 bases). The CDR3 extends over 13 amino acids. Germline values: CDR1 SQVTM, CDR2 ANQGSEA. V lost 5 bases to trimming and J lost 3 bases, with 12 bases between them. The DNA for the CDR3 is TGCAGCGTTCACCCGGACAAGACAGATACGCAGTATTTT. Amino acid sequence: CSVHPDKTDTQYF.

This clone was seen once. V usage is TRBV20-1 and J usage is TRBJ2-7; the match to TRBD1 covers 12 bases. V lost 3 bases to trimming and J lost 4 bases; unmatched junction nucleotides: 7. The germline V gene has CDR1 DFQATT and CDR2 SNEGSKA (reference sequence). The length of the CDR3 is 15 residues. CDR3 loop: CSASARDRGRYEQYF. DNA of the CDR3: TGCAGTGCTAGTGCCCGGGACAGGGGGCGGTACGAGCAGTACTTC.

CDR3 in amino acids: CASSLGPSQPQHF. Written as DNA, the CDR3 is TGTGCCAGCAGCTTAGGCCCTAGTCAGCCCCAGCATTTT. The chain has TRBV7-2 and TRBJ1-5, with D unresolved. V shed 1 base and J shed 6 bases, with 7 bases lying between them. The germline gives CDR1 SGHTA, CDR2 FQGNSA. The CDR3 has 13 residues.